The sequence of this T cell receptor (beta chain) was determined in a study of regulatory T cells in long-lasting Graves disease. Time point described: persistent/refractory GD, antithyroid drugs over 5 years with positive TRAb. From PBMCs, RNA was extracted and then used to make the TCR library. The CDR3 totals 12 residues. The germline V and J ends were trimmed by 6 bases and 5 bases, with 13 bases remaining between them. Germline values: CDR1 DFQATT, CDR2 SNEGSKA (reference sequence). This clonotype was recorded a few times. Its specificity is not known. iRepertoire HTBI primers and Arm-PCR of CDR3 regions built TCR beta libraries. A single record per CDR3 protein comes from TCRdb applying MiXCR to the multiplex PCR reads. This sample has 450,000 or so distinct CDR3 sequences; approximately 23% occur once, and the top ten carry around 13%. Study outcomes and limitations: Thyroid tissue was not studied; only peripheral blood was. TRBV28, TRBJ1-2 and TRBJ2-5 were segments that persistent disease favored.

This TCR derives from a female donor with Graves disease. Specimen: peripheral blood mononuclear cells (PBMCs), collected when the disease was refractory, from a patient treated with antithyroid drugs. The chain recombines TRBV20-1 with TRBJ2-5; possibly TRBD2 for D (5 bases). The CDR3 sequence: CSAPSRRETQYF. CDR3 sequence (DNA): TGCAGTGCCCCCTCTAGGAGGGAGACCCAGTACTTC.